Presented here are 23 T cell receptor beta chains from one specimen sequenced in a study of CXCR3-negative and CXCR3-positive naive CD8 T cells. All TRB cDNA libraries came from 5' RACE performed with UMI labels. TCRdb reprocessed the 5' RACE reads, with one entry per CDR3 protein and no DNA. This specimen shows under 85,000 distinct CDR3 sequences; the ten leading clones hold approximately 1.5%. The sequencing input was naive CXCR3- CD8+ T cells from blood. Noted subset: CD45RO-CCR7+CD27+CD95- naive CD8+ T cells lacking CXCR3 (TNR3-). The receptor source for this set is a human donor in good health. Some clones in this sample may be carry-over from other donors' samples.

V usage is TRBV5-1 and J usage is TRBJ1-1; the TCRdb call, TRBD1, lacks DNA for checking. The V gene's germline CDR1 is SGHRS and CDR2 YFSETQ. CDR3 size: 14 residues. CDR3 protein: CASRISRGNTEAFF.

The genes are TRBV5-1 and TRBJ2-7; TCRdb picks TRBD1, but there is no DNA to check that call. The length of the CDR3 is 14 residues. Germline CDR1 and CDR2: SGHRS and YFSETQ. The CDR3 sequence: CASIFGDRNYEQYF.

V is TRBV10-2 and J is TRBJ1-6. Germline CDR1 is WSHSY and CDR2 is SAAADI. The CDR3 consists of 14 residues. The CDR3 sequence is CASSPTGEGSPLHF.

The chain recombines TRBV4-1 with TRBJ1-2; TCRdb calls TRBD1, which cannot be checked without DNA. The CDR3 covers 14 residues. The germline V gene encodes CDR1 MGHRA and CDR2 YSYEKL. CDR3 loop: CASSQGPHGGGYTF.

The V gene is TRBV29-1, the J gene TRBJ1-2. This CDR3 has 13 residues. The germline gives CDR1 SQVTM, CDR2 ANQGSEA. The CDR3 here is CSVEVASNYGYTF.

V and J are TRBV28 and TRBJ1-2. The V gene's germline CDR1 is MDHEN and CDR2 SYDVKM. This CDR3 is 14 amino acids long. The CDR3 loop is CASRSTGTDYGYTF.

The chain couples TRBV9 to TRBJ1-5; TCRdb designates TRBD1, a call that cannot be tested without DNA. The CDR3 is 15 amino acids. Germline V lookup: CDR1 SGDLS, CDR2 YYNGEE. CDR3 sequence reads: CASSGTGYSNQPQHF.

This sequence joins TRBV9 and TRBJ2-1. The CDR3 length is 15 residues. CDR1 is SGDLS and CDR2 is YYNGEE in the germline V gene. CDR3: CASSVASDSYNEQFF. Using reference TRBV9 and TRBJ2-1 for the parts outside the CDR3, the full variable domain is DSGVTQTPKHLITATGQRVTLRCSPRSGDLSVYWYQQSLDQGLQFLIQYYNGEERAKGNILERFSAQQFPDLHSELNLSSLELGDSALYFCASSVASDSYNEQFFGPGTRLTVL.

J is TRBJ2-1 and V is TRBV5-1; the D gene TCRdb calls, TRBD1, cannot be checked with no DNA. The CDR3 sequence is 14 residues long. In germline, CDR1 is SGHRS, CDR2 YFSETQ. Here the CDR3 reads CASSRDREIDEQFF.

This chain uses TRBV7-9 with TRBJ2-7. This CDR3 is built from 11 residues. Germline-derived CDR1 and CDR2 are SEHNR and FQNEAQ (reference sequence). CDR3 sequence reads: CASSDNLGAYF.

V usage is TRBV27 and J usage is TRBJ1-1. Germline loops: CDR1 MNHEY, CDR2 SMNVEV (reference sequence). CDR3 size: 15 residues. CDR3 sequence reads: CASSLSTGWNTEAFF.

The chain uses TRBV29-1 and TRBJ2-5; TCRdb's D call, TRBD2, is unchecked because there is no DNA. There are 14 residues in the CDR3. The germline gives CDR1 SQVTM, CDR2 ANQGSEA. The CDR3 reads CSADLAENQETQYF.

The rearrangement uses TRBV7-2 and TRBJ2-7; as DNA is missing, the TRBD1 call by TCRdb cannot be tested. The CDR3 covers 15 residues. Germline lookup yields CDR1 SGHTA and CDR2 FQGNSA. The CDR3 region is CASSLFGGLTYEQYF.

The CDR3 here is CASSLQGSSYNEQFF. The chain joins TRBV7-6 to TRBJ2-1; TCRdb's assignment of TRBD1 cannot be checked, as there is no DNA. CDR1 and CDR2 (germline): SGHVS, FNYEAQ. The CDR3 runs to 15 residues.

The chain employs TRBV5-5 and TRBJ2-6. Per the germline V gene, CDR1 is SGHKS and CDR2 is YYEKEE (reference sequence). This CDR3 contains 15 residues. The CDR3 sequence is CASSLAYSGANVLTF.

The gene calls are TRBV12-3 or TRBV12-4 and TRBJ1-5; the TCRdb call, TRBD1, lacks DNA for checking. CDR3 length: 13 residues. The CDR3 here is CASRPDSAQPQHF.

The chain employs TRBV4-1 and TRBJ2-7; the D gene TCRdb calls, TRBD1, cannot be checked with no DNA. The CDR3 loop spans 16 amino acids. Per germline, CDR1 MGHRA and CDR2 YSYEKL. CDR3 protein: CASSQDNIQGVYEQYF.

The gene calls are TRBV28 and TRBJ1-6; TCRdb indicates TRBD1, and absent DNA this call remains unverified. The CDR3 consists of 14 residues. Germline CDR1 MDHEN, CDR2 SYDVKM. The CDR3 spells CASSLGQDQSPLHF.

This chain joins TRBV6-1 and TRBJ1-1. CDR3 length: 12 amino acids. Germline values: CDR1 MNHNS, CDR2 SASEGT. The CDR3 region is CASRGKNTEAFF.

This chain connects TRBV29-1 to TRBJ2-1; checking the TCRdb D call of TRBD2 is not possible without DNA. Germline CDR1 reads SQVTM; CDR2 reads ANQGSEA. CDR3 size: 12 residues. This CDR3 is CSAGTSGNEQFF.

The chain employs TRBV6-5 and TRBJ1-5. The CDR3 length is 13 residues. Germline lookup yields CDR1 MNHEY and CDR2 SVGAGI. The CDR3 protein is CASRWDSNQPQHF.

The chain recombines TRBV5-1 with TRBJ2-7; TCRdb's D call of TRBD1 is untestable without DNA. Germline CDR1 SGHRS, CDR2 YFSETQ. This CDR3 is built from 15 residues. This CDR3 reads CASSFSTGGEETQYF.

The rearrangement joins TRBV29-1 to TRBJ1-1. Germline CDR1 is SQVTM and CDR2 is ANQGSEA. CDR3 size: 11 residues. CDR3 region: CSGMGYTEAFF.